A single sample gave rise to the 22 T cell receptor beta chains below, sequenced in a study of CD8+CD57+ T cells in acquired aplastic anemia. Previously, flow cytometry had revealed CD8+CD57+ cell expansion in the patients chosen for sequencing. TCR beta VDJ and CDR3 were profiled, and genomic DNA was the template. Each CDR3 protein gets one entry after TCRdb re-called the reads with MiXCR. The sample lists about 180,000 distinct CDR3 sequences, more than 45% occurring once. The material sequenced was sorted CD4+, CD8+, or CD8+CD57+ T cells (not recorded which) from PBMCs. These receptors were taken from a human donor with aplastic anemia.

The rearrangement links TRBV24-1 to TRBJ2-2; 11 bases line up with TRBD1. From germline, CDR1 is KGHDR and CDR2 SFDVKD. There are 17 residues in the CDR3. V dropped 1 base and J dropped 3; count of bases not matched to a gene: 3. The CDR3 coding sequence is TGTGCCACCAGTGATTTAGGGGGACAGGGGGACACCGGGGAGCTGTTTTTT. Its protein product is CATSDLGGQGDTGELFF.

In this sample, this clonotype turned up many times. This chain connects TRBV12-3 or TRBV12-4 to TRBJ1-3, with D maybe TRBD1 (6 bases). Trimming took 5 bases from V and 2 from J, leaving 10 bases between them. The CDR3 loop spans 14 amino acids. CDR3 loop: CASSLRTAGNTIYF. Written as DNA, the CDR3 is TGTGCCAGCAGTCTACGGACAGCTGGAAACACCATATATTTT.

This clonotype was recorded at least ten times. The CDR3 loop is CASSLGQGGAGTQYF. In nucleotides, the CDR3 is TGCGCCAGCAGCTTGGGACAGGGTGGAGCGGGGACCCAGTACTTC. The V gene is TRBV5-1, the J gene TRBJ2-5, with a weak D call TRBD1 (7 bases). Trimming cost V 0 bases and J 7 bases, with 16 bases left between them. The CDR3 loop spans 15 amino acids. Germline values: CDR1 SGHRS, CDR2 YFSETQ.

As for this clonotype: A read error may be the cause here, since a much bigger clone is one base away. A read error is likely, as this CDR3 ends without the conserved phenylalanine or tryptophan. This chain links TRBV6-1 with TRBJ1-1, with unresolved D. The germline V gene encodes CDR1 MNHNS and CDR2 SASEGT. Deletions cut 8 bases from V and 7 bases from J, with 11 bases between. The CDR3 contains 11 residues. The CDR3 bases are TGTGCCAGCGGAGAGACATATGAAGCTTTCCTT. Its translation is CASGETYEAFL.

Details on this clonotype: This may arise from a read error, as a much more abundant clone is one base away. This chain connects TRBV5-4 to TRBJ2-3; 11 positions match TRBD2. The germline V gene encodes CDR1 SGHNT and CDR2 YYREEE (reference sequence). The CDR3 is 14 amino acids. V was pared by 9 bases and J by 10 bases, with 13 bases of the junction left unmatched. The CDR3 DNA reads TGTGCCACCAATAGCGGGGGGGCACCGGATGCGCAGTATTTT. Translating gives CATNSGGAPDAQYF.

The rearrangement links TRBV20-1 to TRBJ2-5, with D possibly being TRBD1 or TRBD2 (6 bases each). V lost 4 bases, J lost 2 bases, and 14 bases lay in between. In germline, CDR1 is DFQATT, CDR2 SNEGSKA (reference sequence). The CDR3 length is 14 residues. CDR3 coding DNA: TGCAGTGCTAATAAGGGGGAGGAACAAGAGACCCAGTACTTC. Translating gives CSANKGEEQETQYF.

Here the CDR3 reads CSARRQETYEQYF. The CDR3 DNA reads TGCAGTGCTAGGAGACAGGAAACCTACGAGCAGTACTTC. The chain carries TRBV20-1 and TRBJ2-7; D perhaps matches TRBD1 (6 bases). CDR3 size: 13 residues. V was shortened by 3 bases and J by 2 bases, with 11 bases between the two germline ends. Germline V gene data show CDR1 as DFQATT and CDR2 as SNEGSKA (reference sequence).

The rearrangement uses TRBV12-3 or TRBV12-4 and TRBJ1-2; TRBD1 agrees at 10 bases. V dropped 4 bases and J dropped 2; count of bases not matched to a gene: 4. The CDR3 is 15 amino acids. DNA for the CDR3: TGTGCCAGCAGTTCACCGGGACAGGGGAACTATGGCTACACCTTC. Amino acid sequence: CASSSPGQGNYGYTF.

The J gene is TRBJ1-5, the V gene TRBV19; no reliable D call. Trimming took 3 bases from V and 5 from J, leaving 8 bases between them. There are 13 residues in the CDR3. The germline V gene has CDR1 LNHDA and CDR2 SQIVND (reference sequence). CDR3 DNA: TGTGCCAGTAGTATGACGAAGTATCAGCCCCAGCATTTT. This sequence encodes CASSMTKYQPQHF.

This clonotype was counted once. Since a much larger clone is just one base distant, this may be a read error. The V gene is TRBV5-1, the J gene TRBJ2-3, with D possibly TRBD2 on 6 matching bases. Trimming shortened V by 4 bases and J by 0 bases, and 21 bases separated the two germline ends. CDR3 size: 18 residues. Germline values: CDR1 SGHRS, CDR2 YFSETQ. The chain's CDR3 is CASSRRVPQTRSTDTQYF. The CDR3 DNA is TGCGCCAGCAGCAGGAGGGTCCCACAAACACGTAGCACAGATACGCAGTATTTT.

The chain has TRBV10-1 and TRBJ2-3; D call uncertain. The ends were cut back, 0 bases at V and 0 bases at J, with 25 bases in the middle. Per the germline V gene, CDR1 is WNHNN and CDR2 is SYGVQD (reference sequence). The length of the CDR3 is 21 residues. CDR3: CASSESTPESHSPVSTDTQYF. The CDR3 DNA sequence: TGCGCCAGCAGTGAGTCGACTCCGGAATCCCATAGCCCAGTGAGCACAGATACGCAGTATTTT.

This chain joins TRBV24-1 and TRBJ1-2, with D maybe TRBD1 (5 bases). The germline CDR1 and CDR2 sequences are KGHDR and SFDVKD. V lost 5 bases to trimming and J lost 6 bases, with 12 bases between them. The CDR3 covers 13 residues. This CDR3 is CATSGWGDHGYTF. In nucleotides, the CDR3 is TGTGCCACCAGTGGTTGGGGGGACCATGGCTACACCTTC.

A few counts support this clonotype. V usage is TRBV11-2 and J usage is TRBJ2-1; the D gene is possibly TRBD1 (6 bases). In germline, CDR1 is SGHAT, CDR2 FQNNGV. The length of the CDR3 is 15 residues. V was cut by 5 bases and J by 6 bases, with 17 bases left in between. As DNA, the CDR3 is TGTGCCAGCAGCCCGATCTGGACAGTTTTCAATGAGCAGTTCTTC. Residues: CASSPIWTVFNEQFF. Together with reference TRBV11-2 and TRBJ2-1, the CDR3 gives the full variable domain: EAGVAQSPRYKIIEKRQSVAFWCNPISGHATLYWYQQILGQGPKLLIQFQNNGVVDDSQLPKDRFSAERLKGVDSTLKIQPAKLEDSAVYLCASSPIWTVFNEQFFGPGTRLTVL.

The V and J genes are TRBV6-2 or TRBV6-3 and TRBJ2-7; 8 nucleotides agree with TRBD2. This CDR3 contains 17 residues. Germline lookup yields CDR1 MNHEY and CDR2 SVGEGT. With 6 bases clipped from V and 0 bases from J, the junction kept 13 bases outside the gene matches. CDR3 in DNA: TGTGCCAGCAGCGCACTGCCCCAGAGCGGGAGCTCCTACGAGCAGTACTTC. Its translation: CASSALPQSGSSYEQYF.

This rearrangement joins TRBV6-2 or TRBV6-3 to TRBJ1-4, with D perhaps TRBD1 (5 bases). The germline gives CDR1 MNHEY, CDR2 SVGEGT. The CDR3 covers 18 residues. Trimming pared 6 bases from V and 7 bases from J, leaving 27 bases between. CDR3 sequence (DNA): TGTGCCAGCAGCTATCAGGGAGTCAATGGCGCCGCCCTTGAAAAACTGTTTTTT. It yields the protein CASSYQGVNGAALEKLFF.

The chain has TRBV24-1 and TRBJ2-3, with D perhaps TRBD2 (6 bases). Trimming pared 6 bases from V and 4 bases from J, leaving 16 bases between. There are 15 residues in the CDR3. The germline V gene has CDR1 KGHDR and CDR2 SFDVKD. The CDR3 nucleotides are TGTGCCACCAGTCCAGATTCAGGGACTGCAGATACGCAGTATTTT. Translating gives CATSPDSGTADTQYF.

This clonotype was counted at least ten times. The CDR3 DNA sequence: TGTGCCAGCAGCCCACCGGGGCGGCAAGAGACCCAGTACTTC. Translating it yields CASSPPGRQETQYF. The chain uses TRBV4-2 and TRBJ2-5; possibly TRBD1 or TRBD2 for D (5 bases each). Germline V CDR1 and CDR2: LGHNA, YNFKEQ. The CDR3 length is 14 residues. V lost 4 bases, J lost 2 bases, and 11 bases lay in between.

The V gene is TRBV28, the J gene TRBJ1-5; no clear D gene. Germline V gene sequence: CDR1 MDHEN, CDR2 SYDVKM. The CDR3 contains 14 residues. V lost 5 bases and J lost 6, with 14 bases in between. DNA for the CDR3: TGTGCCAGCAGTCCCCCCCGGTGGGGTCAGCCCCAGCATTTT. It yields the protein CASSPPRWGQPQHF. Combining the CDR3 with reference TRBV28 and TRBJ1-5 gives the whole variable domain DVKVTQSSRYLVKRTGEKVFLECVQDMDHENMFWYRQDPGLGLRLIYFSYDVKMKEKGDIPEGYSVSREKKERFSLILESASTNQTSMYLCASSPPRWGQPQHFGDGTRLSIL.

The V call is TRBV7-9, the J call TRBJ1-2; D may be TRBD1 (5 bases). V lost 6 bases and J 5 bases, leaving 16 bases between the germline ends. This CDR3 comprises 14 residues. CDR1 and CDR2 from the germline V gene are SEHNR and FQNEAQ (reference sequence). The CDR3 DNA reads as TGTGCCAGCAGACACGACCGGACAAGTTATGGCTACACCTTC. Its translation: CASRHDRTSYGYTF.

This clonotype appeared a few times. V is TRBV25-1 and J is TRBJ2-5; D remains unclear. The V end lost 1 base, the J end lost 0 bases, and 9 bases lay between the germline ends. The CDR3 extends over 15 amino acids. The germline gives CDR1 MGHDK, CDR2 SYGVNS. The CDR3 loop reads CASSEFHTYQETQYF. In nucleotides, the CDR3 is TGTGCCAGCAGTGAATTTCACACGTACCAAGAGACCCAGTACTTC.

This clonotype was found many times. The chain uses TRBV9 and TRBJ2-7; TRBD1 matches at 8 bases. The CDR3 has 16 amino acids. V shed 0 bases, J shed 7 bases, and the junction held 12 bases outside the gene matches. Germline V gene sequence: CDR1 SGDLS, CDR2 YYNGEE. CDR3 loop: CASSVGAGTGAREQYF. The DNA of the CDR3 is TGTGCCAGCAGCGTAGGAGCAGGGACAGGCGCGAGGGAGCAGTACTTC.

This clonotype has just a few counts. The V and J genes are TRBV7-6 and TRBJ2-7, with D unclear. V lost 4 bases and J lost 5, with 6 bases in between. The germline V gene encodes CDR1 SGHVS and CDR2 FNYEAQ. CDR3 length: 11 residues. The CDR3 reads CASSSNDEQYF. Here the CDR3 DNA reads TGTGCCAGCAGCTCCAATGACGAGCAGTACTTC.